This T cell receptor (beta chain) is drawn from a study of early T cells in non-severe SARS-CoV-2 infection. Turning to the study itself: RNA in bulk from unsorted whole blood was sequenced, and chains were unpaired.

Unique molecular identifiers (one per individual cDNA molecule) were attached. Each CDR3 protein gets one entry after TCRdb re-called the 5' RACE reads with MiXCR. Here the sample spans tens of thousands of distinct CDR3 sequences, 8% to 9% being singletons. In this sample, this clonotype turned up a few times. This CDR3 comprises 15 residues. The V gene's germline CDR1 is SGHAT and CDR2 FQNNGV. Trimming took 1 base from V and 4 from J; bases not matched to a gene: 4. This chain connects TRBV11-2 to TRBJ2-7; 10 positions match TRBD2. The sample consisted of whole blood. This receptor was identified in an adult who was a healthcare worker with PCR-confirmed SARS-CoV-2 infection or an uninfected control (not recorded which). CDR3 region: CASSLGSSGSYEQYF. The CDR3 coding sequence is TGTGCCAGCAGCTTAGGTTCTAGCGGGAGTTACGAGCAGTACTTC.